One and the same sample provided the 25 T cell receptor beta chains below, sequenced in a study of blood T cell repertoires in COVID-19. Method: immunoSEQ multiplex PCR; TCRdb's copy keeps in-frame clones and lacks some. The table shows 150,000 to 200,000 clones, with less than 85% occurring only once. The sequenced sample was peripheral blood. All receptors derive from a woman over 75 with acute or convalescent COVID-19.

The CDR3 DNA sequence: TGTGCCAGCAGCTTGGATCGGGACAGGGTCACAGATACGCAGTATTTT. It translates to CASSLDRDRVTDTQYF. This chain uses TRBV5-6 with TRBJ2-3; 9 bases are shared with TRBD1. Looked up from germline, CDR1 is SGHDT and CDR2 is YYEEEE. Trimming cost V 0 bases and J 2 bases; bases outside gene matches: 4. CDR3 length: 16 residues.

V and J are TRBV5-8 and TRBJ2-1, with D tentatively TRBD2 (6 bases). CDR1 and CDR2 (germline): SGHTS, YDEGEE. The CDR3 contains 14 residues. Trimming removed 6 bases from V and 9 bases from J, with 19 bases in between. The CDR3 region has the DNA TGTGCCAGCAACGCGGGGCTGCCTAGGGGTGAGCAGTTCTTC. Translating it yields CASNAGLPRGEQFF.

The chain carries TRBV5-1 and TRBJ2-6; TRBD2 might be the D (5 bases). Germline loops: CDR1 SGHRS, CDR2 YFSETQ. V lost 3 bases to trimming and J lost 2 bases, with 12 bases between them. This CDR3 is 16 amino acids long. The CDR3 here is CASSYDGGPGANVLTF. In DNA form, the CDR3 reads TGCGCCAGCAGCTACGACGGAGGCCCTGGGGCCAACGTCCTGACTTTC.

This clone was seen once. CDR3 coding DNA: TGCAGTGCTAGACATGACAGGAAGGCTTTCTTT. As protein: CSARHDRKAFF. The rearrangement uses TRBV20-1 and TRBJ1-1, with D perhaps TRBD1 (6 bases). V was shortened by 2 bases and J by 11 bases, with 12 bases between the two germline ends. The CDR3 consists of 11 residues. In germline, CDR1 is DFQATT, CDR2 SNEGSKA (reference sequence).

J is TRBJ1-4 and V is TRBV7-9; 11 bases are a match to TRBD1. V dropped 4 bases and J dropped 13; count of bases not matched to a gene: 5. The CDR3 contains 13 residues. Germline loops: CDR1 SEHNR, CDR2 FQNEAQ (reference sequence). The CDR3 sequence is CASSWGQGVGLFF. Written as DNA, the CDR3 is TGTGCCAGCAGCTGGGGACAGGGGGTTGGACTGTTTTTT.

This clone is a singleton in its sample. V and J are TRBV9 and TRBJ1-3; D perhaps matches TRBD1 (6 bases). Trimming took 4 bases from V and 3 from J, leaving 11 bases between them. This CDR3 region has 14 residues. Germline-derived CDR1 and CDR2 are SGDLS and YYNGEE. The CDR3, as DNA: TGTGCCAGCAGCCAGGGACATGGTGGAAACACCATATATTTT. Translating gives CASSQGHGGNTIYF. The complete variable domain, with remaining parts taken from reference TRBV9 and TRBJ1-3, reads DSGVTQTPKHLITATGQRVTLRCSPRSGDLSVYWYQQSLDQGLQFLIQYYNGEERAKGNILERFSAQQFPDLHSELNLSSLELGDSALYFCASSQGHGGNTIYFGEGSWLTVV.

This clone was seen many times. The chain links TRBV27 to TRBJ2-7; weak D call: TRBD1 (5 bases). This CDR3 contains 14 residues. The V and J ends lost 3 bases and 4 bases respectively, with 13 bases between them. Germline CDR1 is MNHEY and CDR2 is SMNVEV (reference sequence). CDR3 residues: CASSFGQGIYEQYF. CDR3 sequence (DNA): TGTGCCAGCAGTTTCGGGCAGGGAATATACGAGCAGTACTTC.

The V gene is TRBV19, the J gene TRBJ2-7; D may be TRBD2 (5 bases). Germline V gene sequence: CDR1 LNHDA, CDR2 SQIVND (reference sequence). Trimming removed 1 base from V and 2 bases from J, with 12 bases in between. The CDR3 has 15 amino acids. The CDR3 spells CASSIAAGSTYEQYF. Written as DNA, the CDR3 is TGTGCCAGTAGTATAGCTGCGGGCTCCACCTACGAGCAGTACTTC.

This chain connects TRBV6-5 to TRBJ1-2; a weak D match, TRBD1 (6 bases). This CDR3 comprises 14 residues. Germline loops: CDR1 MNHEY, CDR2 SVGAGI. Trimming cost V 7 bases and J 5 bases, with 17 bases left between them. Written as DNA, the CDR3 is TGTGCCAGCACCCTGGACAGCAGAAGTTATGGCTACACCTTC. This sequence encodes CASTLDSRSYGYTF.

The CDR3 DNA follows: TGCGCCAGCAGCTTGGAAGGGGGATTCACTGAAGCTTTCTTT. The encoded protein is CASSLEGGFTEAFF. The chain joins TRBV5-1 to TRBJ1-1; TRBD1 is a possible D gene (6 bases). The CDR3 is 14 residues long. CDR1 and CDR2 from the germline V gene are SGHRS and YFSETQ. V was shortened by 0 bases and J by 4 bases, with 10 bases between the two germline ends. The full variable domain, completed using reference TRBV5-1 and TRBJ1-1, is KAGVTQTPRYLIKTRGQQVTLSCSPISGHRSVSWYQQTPGQGLQFLFEYFSETQRNKGNFPGRFSGRQFSNSRSEMNVSTLELGDSALYLCASSLEGGFTEAFFGQGTRLTVV.

The V gene is TRBV5-4, the J gene TRBJ2-1, with 11 nucleotides matching TRBD1. J was trimmed by 7 bases and V by 1 base; bases with no gene match: 4. The CDR3 length is 15 residues. Germline V CDR1 and CDR2: SGHNT, YYREEE (reference sequence). CDR3 protein: CASSLRDRGSNEQFF. The CDR3 DNA reads as TGTGCCAGCAGCTTGAGGGACAGGGGGTCGAATGAGCAGTTCTTC.

This clone was counted a few times. The V call is TRBV18, the J call TRBJ2-1; TRBD2 matches at 12 bases. This CDR3 is 17 amino acids long. Germline loops: CDR1 KGHSH, CDR2 LQKENI. Losses at the gene ends were 3 bases for V and 8 bases for J; bases not matched to a gene: 11. CDR3 DNA sequence: TGTGCCAGCTCACCTCACGGGGGGACTAGCGGGTATGATGAGCAGTTCTTC. Encoded protein: CASSPHGGTSGYDEQFF.

In regard to this clone: Other DNA sequences within the sample encode an identical CDR3. The CDR3: CASSSTSGYNEQFF. The CDR3 DNA reads TGTGCCAGCAGTTCTACGTCGGGCTACAATGAGCAGTTCTTC. V is TRBV5-4 and J is TRBJ2-1, with no clear D. CDR1 SGHNT and CDR2 YYREEE come from the germline V gene (reference sequence). This CDR3 spans 14 amino acids. Trimming stripped 5 bases from V and 3 bases from J, with 12 bases between. Variable domain in full (rest from reference TRBV5-4 and TRBJ2-1): ETGVTQSPTHLIKTRGQQVTLRCSSQSGHNTVSWYQQALGQGPQFIFQYYREEENGRGNFPPRFSGLQFPNYSSELNVNALELDDSALYLCASSSTSGYNEQFFGPGTRLTVL.

The chain has TRBV11-2 and TRBJ1-6; D not certain. The CDR3 loop spans 11 amino acids. Trimming left V 1 base short and J 16 bases short, with 8 bases between. Per the germline V gene, CDR1 is SGHAT and CDR2 is FQNNGV. CDR3 sequence reads: CASSLGLRLHF. The CDR3 DNA sequence: TGTGCCAGCAGCTTAGGACTTAGGCTCCACTTT.

The chain combines TRBV18 with TRBJ2-3; tentative D call: TRBD1 (6 bases). Per germline, CDR1 KGHSH and CDR2 LQKENI. The V end lost 3 bases, the J end lost 2 bases, and 9 bases lay between the germline ends. The CDR3 has 14 amino acids. DNA for the CDR3: TGTGCCAGCTCACCGGACAGTAACACAGATACGCAGTATTTT. Translated, it gives CASSPDSNTDTQYF.

The genes are TRBV28 and TRBJ2-1; TRBD2 matches at 11 bases. Unmatched junction bases numbered 8, after V lost 6 bases and J lost 4 bases. CDR1 and CDR2 (germline): MDHEN, SYDVKM. CDR3 size: 16 residues. CDR3 in DNA: TGTGCCAGCAGCCCAAGCGGACTAGCGGGTTACAATGAGCAGTTCTTC. Residues: CASSPSGLAGYNEQFF.

The chain links TRBV7-2 to TRBJ1-5; D remains ambiguous. Trimming pared 1 base from V and 5 bases from J, leaving 12 bases between. The CDR3 has 15 residues. The germline V gene encodes CDR1 SGHTA and CDR2 FQGNSA. The CDR3 here is CASSLVVDLDQPQHF. CDR3 DNA sequence: TGTGCCAGCAGCTTAGTAGTGGACTTGGATCAGCCCCAGCATTTT.

The rearrangement joins TRBV7-8 to TRBJ2-3; D possibly corresponds to TRBD2 (6 bases). Germline V gives CDR1 SGHVS, CDR2 FQNEAQ. V shed 4 bases and J shed 2 bases, with 10 bases lying between them. This CDR3 contains 14 residues. Written as DNA, the CDR3 is TGTGCCAGCAGCTCGCTAGCGACCACAGATACGCAGTATTTT. This encodes CASSSLATTDTQYF.

This sequence joins TRBV5-5 and TRBJ1-1, with D possibly being TRBD1 (5 bases). The CDR3 extends over 14 amino acids. Germline V gives CDR1 SGHKS, CDR2 YYEKEE (reference sequence). The germline V and J ends were trimmed by 4 bases and 5 bases, with 15 bases remaining between them. CDR3 protein: CASSRGTTGTEAFF. CDR3 DNA sequence: TGTGCCAGCAGCCGGGGGACTACTGGAACTGAAGCTTTCTTT.

The table lists this clone with a count of one. V usage is TRBV4-2 and J usage is TRBJ2-7; a possible D gene is TRBD1 (5 bases). Germline CDR1 and CDR2: LGHNA and YNFKEQ. The CDR3 is 13 residues long. V dropped 0 bases and J dropped 7 bases, with 10 bases sitting between them. This CDR3 reads CASSQDDSREQYF. Here the CDR3 DNA reads TGTGCCAGCAGCCAAGATGACAGTCGGGAGCAGTACTTC.

The chain recombines TRBV4-3 with TRBJ2-7; 9 positions match TRBD2. The V and J ends lost 1 base and 6 bases, in that order; junction bases with no gene match: 4. CDR1 is LGHNA and CDR2 is YSLEER in the germline V gene. This CDR3 comprises 14 residues. Written as DNA, the CDR3 is TGCGCCAGCAGCCAAGCAACTAGCGGGTTCGAGCAGTACTTC. Translated, it gives CASSQATSGFEQYF.

This clone was seen a handful of times. This rearrangement joins TRBV10-1 to TRBJ2-1; 8 nucleotides align to TRBD2. Trimming cost V 3 bases and J 10 bases; bases outside gene matches: 11. This CDR3 has 15 residues. Germline CDR1 reads WNHNN; CDR2 reads SYGVQD (reference sequence). CDR3 residues: CASSDTGRGLLEQFF. In nucleotides, the CDR3 is TGCGCCAGCAGTGATACCGGGAGGGGCCTCCTAGAGCAGTTCTTC.

The chain combines TRBV19 with TRBJ2-1; D remains unclear. V gave up 4 bases and J gave up 10 bases, with 20 bases separating them. This CDR3 comprises 15 residues. Germline-derived CDR1 and CDR2 are LNHDA and SQIVND (reference sequence). Written as DNA, the CDR3 is TGTGCCAGTAGTAAACCACAAAACAGTCGATTCGAGCAGTTCTTC. Amino acid sequence: CASSKPQNSRFEQFF.

There are a few counts of this clone. V usage is TRBV9 and J usage is TRBJ1-1; 8 nucleotides agree with TRBD1. Germline V gene lookup returns CDR1 SGDLS and CDR2 YYNGEE. The length of the CDR3 is 13 residues. J was trimmed by 5 bases and V by 1 base; bases with no gene match: 1. The CDR3 DNA follows: TGTGCCAGCAGCGTACAGGGGGCAACTGAAGCTTTCTTT. Encoded protein: CASSVQGATEAFF.

The chain links TRBV5-1 to TRBJ2-3, with D possibly being TRBD2 (5 bases). V was cut by 1 base and J by 2 bases, with 11 bases left in between. The CDR3 length is 15 residues. Germline-derived CDR1 and CDR2 are SGHRS and YFSETQ. CDR3 amino acids: CASSLSTTNTDTQYF. The CDR3 nucleotides read TGCGCCAGCAGCTTGTCAACGACTAACACAGATACGCAGTATTTT.